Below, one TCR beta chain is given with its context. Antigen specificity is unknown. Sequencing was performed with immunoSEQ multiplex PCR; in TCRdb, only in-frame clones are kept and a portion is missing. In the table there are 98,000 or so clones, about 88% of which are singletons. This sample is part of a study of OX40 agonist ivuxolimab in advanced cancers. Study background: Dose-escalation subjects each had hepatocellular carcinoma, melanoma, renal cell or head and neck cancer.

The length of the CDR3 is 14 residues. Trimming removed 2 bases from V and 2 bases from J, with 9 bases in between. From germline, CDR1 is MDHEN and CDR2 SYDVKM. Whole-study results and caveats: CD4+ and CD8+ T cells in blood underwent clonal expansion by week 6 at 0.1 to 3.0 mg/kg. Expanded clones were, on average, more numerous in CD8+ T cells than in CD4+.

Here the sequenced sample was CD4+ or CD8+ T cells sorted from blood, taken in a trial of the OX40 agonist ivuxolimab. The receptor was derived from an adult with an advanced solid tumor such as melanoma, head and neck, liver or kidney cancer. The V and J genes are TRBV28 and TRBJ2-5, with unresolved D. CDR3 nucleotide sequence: TGTGCCAGCAGTTTAACCAGCCCTCAAGAGACCCAGTACTTC. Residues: CASSLTSPQETQYF.